This T cell receptor beta chain was recovered during a study of PD-1 blockade in classical Hodgkin lymphoma (TCRdb year 2020). Broadly, across the study: To define a peripheral blood immune signature of response to PD-1 blockade in classical Hodgkin lymphoma, the study combined TCR beta sequencing with CyTOF.

On this clone: Which antigen it targets is not known. Base qualities are not recorded, but no much larger clone differs from it by a single base.

Trimming takes 1 base off V and 2 bases off J; junction bases not matched to a gene: 11. The CDR3 holds 18 amino acids from the cysteine to the phenylalanine. Left in the record is the CDR3 DNA by itself, 54 bases read in frame from the first base. The CDR1 and CDR2 encoded by the germline V gene are SGHNT and YENEEA. Results the study describes overall, beyond this receptor: Baseline TCR diversity was reported as lower in newly diagnosed patients than in healthy donors, and lower still in relapsed/refractory patients. Only a single clinical trial cohort was studied, and what caused the repertoire differences, possibly disease activity or prior therapy, remained undefined.

The Qiagen DNeasy kit was used to extract genomic DNA from unsorted PBMCs and from the negatively selected CD4+ and CD8+ fractions. TCR beta CDR3 regions were subjected to amplification by immunoSEQ multiplex PCR with primers that anneal to V and J segments. A synthetic immune receptor repertoire was used to minimize amplification bias, and any residual bias was removed computationally once sequencing was done. In the paper's pipeline: Repertoire diversity was quantified as the Shannon entropy index using custom Python scripts. Unsorted, CD4+ and CD8+ repertoires were analyzed separately, except in combined analyses where CD4+ and CD8+ sequences were merged in silico. TCRdb holds this immuneACCESS table with in-frame rearrangements only. Some clones are missing; in checked studies, unresolved V genes explain under half, and the rest has no known cause. The DNA was the basis for D and trimming; V, J and clone size are from that table. The sample has 15,000 or so clones on record, over 80% of them singletons. 5.9% of the sample belongs to the ten largest clones.

Read against the paper, the sample's time point label means: newly diagnosed, previously untreated cHL patient sample. CD8+ T cells were purified from thawed PBMCs by magnetic negative selection with a Miltenyi CD8+ T cell isolation kit. As a comparison group for the relapsed/refractory trial patients, PBMCs were sequenced from patients with newly diagnosed, previously untreated classical Hodgkin lymphoma. After peripheral blood was drawn into 8 mL Vacutainer Cell Preparation Tubes, PBMCs were isolated by centrifugation and then cryopreserved. Purified CD4+ and CD8+ fractions were generated only in cases for which an additional PBMC sample was available. Magnetically labelled cells were removed on LS columns in a quadroMACS separator, and the flow-through was retained as the purified fraction.

The sequence was collected from a human donor with classical Hodgkin lymphoma. The sample comprised CD8+ T cells from blood. In this chain, TRBV11-3 is recombined with TRBJ2-1, and TRBD2 matches 7 of the central bases. The encoded CDR3 is CASSLGIGRETPYNEQFF. The nucleotide sequence is TGTGCCAGCAGCTTAGGAATAGGGCGGGAGACCCCCTACAATGAGCAGTTCTTC.